The 28 T cell receptor beta chains reported below all come from one sample, sequenced in a study of T cell changes during pregnancy in multiple sclerosis. The protocol was immunoSEQ multiplex PCR, while the TCRdb copy is restricted to in-frame clones and leaves out a portion. This sample has approximately 83,000 clones, with 85% to 95% found just once. This material consisted of peripheral blood, taken in the first trimester of pregnancy. Receptor source: a female donor with multiple sclerosis, enrolled in a pregnancy study.

The CDR3 sequence is CASSEELVPIDIQYF. CDR3 coding DNA: TGTGCCAGCAGTGAAGAGCTAGTGCCCATAGATATTCAGTACTTC. The chain carries TRBV2 and TRBJ2-4; D unclear. V lost 1 base and J 10 bases, leaving 17 bases between the germline ends. The CDR3 has 15 amino acids. CDR1 is SNHLY, CDR2 FYNNEI, per germline.

The chain joins TRBV11-2 to TRBJ1-1; D is unclear. V lost 2 bases to trimming and J lost 0 bases, with 10 bases between them. This CDR3 is 15 amino acids long. CDR1 SGHAT and CDR2 FQNNGV come from the germline V gene. DNA for the CDR3: TGTGCCAGCAGCTTATTGAGACACCTGAACACTGAAGCTTTCTTT. Translation gives CASSLLRHLNTEAFF.

This chain connects TRBV7-6 to TRBJ1-5; D is ambiguous. There are 13 residues in the CDR3. The germline V gene has CDR1 SGHVS and CDR2 FNYEAQ. V gave up 8 bases and J gave up 4 bases, with 12 bases separating them. The CDR3 DNA is TGTGCCAGCGCTCCGGGTACTAATCAGCCCCAGCATTTT. Its protein product is CASAPGTNQPQHF.

The chain combines TRBV15 with TRBJ2-1; perhaps TRBD2 as D (7 bases). The CDR3 extends over 13 amino acids. Deletions cut 1 base from V and 14 bases from J, with 15 bases between. Germline values: CDR1 LNHNV, CDR2 YYDKDF (reference sequence). The CDR3 sequence is CATSRVGGAPKFF. For the CDR3, the DNA is TGTGCCACCAGCAGAGTGGGGGGGGCCCCCAAGTTCTTC.

The chain couples TRBV7-9 to TRBJ2-7; TRBD1 matches at 7 bases. Germline assignment: CDR1 SEHNR and CDR2 FQNEAQ (reference sequence). The CDR3 is 15 residues long. J was trimmed by 2 bases and V by 4 bases; bases with no gene match: 8. CDR3 residues: CASSSSQGVTYEQYF. The CDR3 DNA reads TGTGCCAGCAGCTCCTCCCAGGGGGTGACCTACGAGCAGTACTTC. Full variable domain (remainder filled in from reference TRBV7-9 and TRBJ2-7): DTGVSQNPRHKITKRGQNVTFRCDPISEHNRLYWYRQTLGQGPEFLTYFQNEAQLEKSRLLSDRFSAERPKGSFSTLEIQRTEQGDSAMYLCASSSSQGVTYEQYFGPGTRLTVT.

This chain joins TRBV6-5 and TRBJ1-2, with D uncertain. V was trimmed by 8 bases and J by 0 bases, leaving 10 bases between them. Germline V gene lookup returns CDR1 MNHEY and CDR2 SVGAGI. The CDR3 extends over 13 amino acids. CDR3 region: CASEASANYGYTF. DNA of the CDR3: TGTGCCAGCGAAGCGTCTGCTAACTATGGCTACACCTTC.

The J gene is TRBJ2-5, the V gene TRBV10-1; 8 bases agree with TRBD2. Looked up from germline, CDR1 is WNHNN and CDR2 is SYGVQD (reference sequence). The length of the CDR3 is 13 residues. V trimming: 6 bases; J trimming: 5 bases; junction bases outside the gene matches: 5. CDR3 sequence (DNA): TGCGCCAGCAGCGAGCGGGGGTATGAGACCCAGTACTTC. This translates into CASSERGYETQYF.

The V and J genes are TRBV4-1 and TRBJ2-1, with D possibly matching TRBD2 (6 bases). Trimming left V 0 bases short and J 12 bases short, with 12 bases between. In germline, CDR1 is MGHRA, CDR2 YSYEKL. CDR3 length: 13 amino acids. The CDR3 region has the DNA TGCGCCAGCAGCCAAGATCATGGGGGGAGGCAGTTCTTC. Its protein product is CASSQDHGGRQFF.

V gene TRBV9 combines with J gene TRBJ1-5; no reliable D call. This CDR3 region has 13 residues. CDR1 is SGDLS, CDR2 YYNGEE, per germline. The ends were cut back, 2 bases at V and 1 base at J, with 4 bases in the middle. CDR3 residues: CASSVGSNQPQHF. CDR3 nucleotide sequence: TGTGCCAGCAGCGTGGGCAGCAATCAGCCCCAGCATTTT.

This clone is a singleton in its sample. The rearrangement links TRBV5-1 to TRBJ2-3; TRBD2 might be the D (6 bases). Per germline, CDR1 SGHRS and CDR2 YFSETQ. This CDR3 is 17 amino acids long. The ends were cut back, 6 bases at V and 0 bases at J, with 20 bases in the middle. Here the CDR3 reads CASTITGGEASTDTQYF. The CDR3 region has the DNA TGCGCCAGCACCATCACCGGGGGAGAGGCGAGCACAGATACGCAGTATTTT.

The gene calls are TRBV14 and TRBJ1-2; D gene unclear. The CDR3 sequence is 13 residues long. V was pared by 0 bases and J by 8 bases, with 10 bases between. Germline CDR1 is SGHDN and CDR2 is FVKESK. The CDR3 is CASSQDMWSGYTF. CDR3 coding DNA: TGTGCCAGCAGCCAAGACATGTGGAGCGGCTACACCTTC.

V gene TRBV9 combines with J gene TRBJ2-7; unclear D gene. This CDR3 region has 14 residues. V was pared by 0 bases and J by 2 bases, with 9 bases between. Germline CDR1 reads SGDLS; CDR2 reads YYNGEE. This CDR3 is CASSVAVEPYEQYF. The DNA for the CDR3 is TGTGCCAGCAGCGTAGCGGTCGAGCCCTACGAGCAGTACTTC.

The chain recombines TRBV5-1 with TRBJ2-3; 11 bases align to TRBD2. The germline V gene encodes CDR1 SGHRS and CDR2 YFSETQ. J gave up 3 bases and V 2 bases, and 11 bases lay outside the gene matches. The CDR3 has 18 amino acids. DNA for the CDR3: TGCGCCAGCAGCTTTTACCTAGCGGGGGGAAGTAGGACAGATACGCAGTATTTT. This codes for CASSFYLAGGSRTDTQYF.

The chain carries TRBV2 and TRBJ1-5; 10 bases line up with TRBD1. V was clipped by 3 bases and J by 2 bases; unmatched bases: 13. This CDR3 is built from 19 residues. Germline lookup yields CDR1 SNHLY and CDR2 FYNNEI. The CDR3 spells CASSDTGTGVGRGNQPQHF. In DNA, the CDR3 is TGTGCCAGCAGTGACACCGGGACAGGGGTTGGACGCGGCAATCAGCCCCAGCATTTT.

This chain joins TRBV10-3 and TRBJ1-6, with TRBD1 as a possible D gene (6 bases). V lost 1 base and J 4 bases, leaving 11 bases between the germline ends. Per germline, CDR1 ENHRY and CDR2 SYGVKD. The CDR3 length is 16 residues. The CDR3 DNA reads as TGTGCCATCAGTGAGTATGGGGACACATATAATTCACCCCTCCACTTT. Amino acids: CAISEYGDTYNSPLHF.

The chain has TRBV7-2 and TRBJ2-1, with 8 positions matching TRBD1. The CDR3 consists of 14 residues. Trimming took 1 base from V and 13 from J; bases not matched to a gene: 9. Germline V lookup: CDR1 SGHTA, CDR2 FQGNSA. The CDR3 DNA sequence: TGTGCCAGCAGCTTAGTCCCCAAGGACAGGGTCCAGTTCTTC. It encodes CASSLVPKDRVQFF.

In DNA form, the CDR3 reads TGTGCCAGTAGTCCCCGGGGTCCGCAAGAGACCCAGTACTTC. Translating gives CASSPRGPQETQYF. The rearrangement joins TRBV19 to TRBJ2-5; possibly TRBD2 for D (5 bases). Germline assignment: CDR1 LNHDA and CDR2 SQIVND (reference sequence). CDR3 length equals 14 residues. Trimming stripped 5 bases from V and 2 bases from J, with 12 bases between. Combining the CDR3 with reference TRBV19 and TRBJ2-5 gives the whole variable domain DGGITQSPKYLFRKEGQNVTLSCEQNLNHDAMYWYRQDPGQGLRLIYYSQIVNDFQKGDIAEGYSVSREKKESFPLTVTSAQKNPTAFYLCASSPRGPQETQYFGPGTRLLVL.

The chain combines TRBV2 with TRBJ1-2; 9 bases line up with TRBD1. J lost 0 bases, V lost 6 bases, and 5 bases had no gene match. The length of the CDR3 is 15 residues. Germline V gives CDR1 SNHLY, CDR2 FYNNEI. CDR3 DNA: TGTGCCAGCAGAAGGACAGGGGTTTCTAACTATGGCTACACCTTC. This translates into CASRRTGVSNYGYTF.

The chain employs TRBV12-2 and TRBJ1-3; TRBD1, the D gene given by the table, was not confirmed from the DNA. TRBV12-2 is labeled a pseudogene. This CDR3 spans 16 amino acids. The CDR3 is CASRLGVRSGGNTIYF. The DNA for the CDR3 is TGTGCAAGTCGCTTAGGAGTTCGTTCAGGTGGAAACACCATATATTTT.

The V gene is TRBV15, the J gene TRBJ2-5, with 7 nucleotides matching TRBD1. The germline V gene encodes CDR1 LNHNV and CDR2 YYDKDF (reference sequence). V dropped 3 bases and J dropped 5; count of bases not matched to a gene: 9. This CDR3 has 15 residues. CDR3 sequence (DNA): TGTGCCACCAGCAGCGGGCAGGGGGTGATCGAGACCCAGTACTTC. As protein: CATSSGQGVIETQYF.

V and J are TRBV29-1 and TRBJ1-2; D may be TRBD1 (6 bases). This CDR3 spans 14 amino acids. V was pared by 0 bases and J by 3 bases, with 11 bases between. Germline V gene lookup returns CDR1 SQVTM and CDR2 ANQGSEA. CDR3 in DNA: TGCAGCGTTGAAGATCCCAGGGGAGACTATGGCTACACCTTC. Translating it yields CSVEDPRGDYGYTF.

This clone was seen just once. The rearrangement joins TRBV5-1 to TRBJ2-3; possibly TRBD2 for D (7 bases). Trimming removed 0 bases at V and 3 bases at J, with 23 bases between. CDR3 size: 19 residues. CDR1 is SGHRS and CDR2 is YFSETQ in the germline V gene. The CDR3 here is CASSLVLGGGVKGTDTQYF. As DNA, the CDR3 is TGCGCCAGCAGCTTGGTTTTGGGGGGGGGCGTAAAAGGGACAGATACGCAGTATTTT.

V gene TRBV7-8 combines with J gene TRBJ2-7, with 9 nucleotides matching TRBD1. The junction had 5 bases not matched to a gene; V was cut back by 2 bases and J by 3 bases. This CDR3 spans 15 amino acids. Germline CDR1 is SGHVS and CDR2 is FQNEAQ. CDR3 sequence: CASSLFGQGNYEQYF. The DNA for the CDR3 is TGTGCCAGCAGCTTATTCGGACAGGGGAACTACGAGCAGTACTTC.

The V and J genes are TRBV25-1 and TRBJ2-7; weak D call: TRBD1 (6 bases). V was pared by 3 bases and J by 4 bases, with 16 bases between. The CDR3 is made up of 15 amino acids. The germline V gene has CDR1 MGHDK and CDR2 SYGVNS. As DNA, the CDR3 is TGTGCCAGCAGTGAGCCCTCGAGGGGACAATACGAGCAGTACTTC. Its protein product is CASSEPSRGQYEQYF.

This chain connects TRBV12-5 to TRBJ1-5; 8 bases are shared with TRBD1. Germline lookup yields CDR1 LGHNT and CDR2 FRNRAP. The J segment lost 5 bases and the V segment lost 4 bases, leaving 10 bases of the junction unmatched. The CDR3 extends over 16 amino acids. The CDR3 region has the DNA TGTGCTAGTGGTTCTAGTCTCGGACAGGGCTATCAGCCCCAGCATTTT. It encodes CASGSSLGQGYQPQHF.

The rearrangement uses TRBV30 and TRBJ1-2; 11 bases align to TRBD1. The CDR3 extends over 15 amino acids. Germline V gene sequence: CDR1 GTSNPN, CDR2 SVGIG (reference sequence). The ends lost 5 bases at V and 3 bases at J; junction bases unmatched: 8. Written as DNA, the CDR3 is TGTGCCTGGTCTGGACAGGGGGCGTCTGACTATGGCTACACCTTC. Amino acid sequence: CAWSGQGASDYGYTF. The full variable domain, in which reference TRBV30 and TRBJ1-2 provide the parts outside the CDR3, is SQTIHQWPATLVQPVGSPLSLECTVEGTSNPNLYWYRQAAGRGLQLLFYSVGIGQISSEVPQNLSASRPQDRQFILSSKKLLLSDSGFYLCAWSGQGASDYGYTFGSGTRLTVV.

The chain combines TRBV28 with TRBJ1-6, with D maybe TRBD1 (5 bases). The CDR3 spans 13 residues. Germline loops: CDR1 MDHEN, CDR2 SYDVKM. V lost 8 bases to trimming and J lost 8 bases, with 13 bases between them. The CDR3 DNA reads TGTGCCAGCCGAAGGGGAAATGATTCACCCCTCCACTTT. Its translation: CASRRGNDSPLHF. The complete variable domain, with remaining parts taken from reference TRBV28 and TRBJ1-6, reads DVKVTQSSRYLVKRTGEKVFLECVQDMDHENMFWYRQDPGLGLRLIYFSYDVKMKEKGDIPEGYSVSREKKERFSLILESASTNQTSMYLCASRRGNDSPLHFGNGTRLTVT.

This chain links TRBV9 with TRBJ2-7, with TRBD1 matching over 8 bases. The CDR3 consists of 12 residues. In germline, CDR1 is SGDLS, CDR2 YYNGEE. V lost 0 bases, J lost 7 bases, and 0 bases stayed unmatched. The CDR3: CASSVGTGEQYF. The DNA for the CDR3 is TGTGCCAGCAGCGTAGGGACAGGGGAGCAGTACTTC.